This entry describes one TCR beta chain. Its antigen is undetermined. Sequencing used immunoSEQ multiplex PCR; TCRdb keeps in-frame clones, though not all of them. The repertoire has some 56,000 clones, 85% to 95% of them found once; the top ten carry more than 1.5%. The CDR3 runs 18 residues. This sample was included in a study of cytomegalovirus exposure and HLA in healthy donors. As for the study in general: The platform used for the roughly 130 validation repertoires matched that of the 666 first-cohort repertoires, a later analysis reported.

Study findings and constraints: The study labeled around 160 TCR beta chains cytomegalovirus-associated. With high specificity and sensitivity, the classifier reportedly diagnosed cytomegalovirus status. CMV antigen specificity of three CMV-associated chains was confirmed in vitro.

The genes are TRBV1 and TRBJ2-7; TRBD2 is the table's D call, not checked against the DNA. TRBV1 is assigned pseudogene status. The TCR comes from a woman between 18 and 30 years old in good health and CMV-seropositive. The sequenced sample consisted of PBMCs. For the CDR3, the DNA is TGCACCAGCAGCCAGGACCTTCTGGGGGGGACCGCCCCCTACGAGCAGTACTTC. As protein: CTSSQDLLGGTAPYEQYF.